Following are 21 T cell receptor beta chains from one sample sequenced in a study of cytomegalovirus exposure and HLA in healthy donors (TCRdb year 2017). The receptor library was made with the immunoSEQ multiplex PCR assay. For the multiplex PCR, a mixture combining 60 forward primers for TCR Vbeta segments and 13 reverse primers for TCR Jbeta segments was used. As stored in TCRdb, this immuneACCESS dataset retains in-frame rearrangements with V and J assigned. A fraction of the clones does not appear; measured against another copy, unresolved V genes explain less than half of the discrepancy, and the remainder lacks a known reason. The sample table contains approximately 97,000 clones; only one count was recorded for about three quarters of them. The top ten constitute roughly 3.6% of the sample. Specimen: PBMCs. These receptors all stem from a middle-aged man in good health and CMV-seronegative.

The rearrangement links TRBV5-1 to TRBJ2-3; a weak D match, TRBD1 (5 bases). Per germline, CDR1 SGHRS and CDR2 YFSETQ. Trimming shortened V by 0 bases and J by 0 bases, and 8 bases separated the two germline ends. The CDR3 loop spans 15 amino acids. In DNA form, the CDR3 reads TGCGCCAGCAGCTTGGGGACATTTAGCACAGATACGCAGTATTTT. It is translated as CASSLGTFSTDTQYF.

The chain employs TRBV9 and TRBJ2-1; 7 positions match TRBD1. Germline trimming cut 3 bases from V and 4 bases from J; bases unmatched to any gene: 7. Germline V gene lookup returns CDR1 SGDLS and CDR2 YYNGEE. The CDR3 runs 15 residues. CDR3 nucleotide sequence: TGTGCCAGCAGCGCAGAGACAGGGCAGTACAATGAGCAGTTCTTC. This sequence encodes CASSAETGQYNEQFF.

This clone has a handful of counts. The CDR3 spells CASRGLDEKLFF. The CDR3 nucleotides are TGTGCCAGCAGGGGGCTGGATGAAAAACTGTTTTTT. The chain employs TRBV2 and TRBJ1-4; TRBD1 is a possible D gene (5 bases). The CDR3 contains 12 residues. Trimming stripped 6 bases from V and 6 bases from J, with 8 bases between. CDR1 and CDR2 from the germline V gene are SNHLY and FYNNEI.

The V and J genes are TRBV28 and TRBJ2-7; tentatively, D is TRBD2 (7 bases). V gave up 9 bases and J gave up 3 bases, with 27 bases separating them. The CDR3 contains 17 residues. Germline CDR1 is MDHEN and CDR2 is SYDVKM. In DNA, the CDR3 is TGTGCCAGTTCGCCATTCAAGGGCGGGGGCAAAAGCTACGAGCAGTACTTC. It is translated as CASSPFKGGGKSYEQYF.

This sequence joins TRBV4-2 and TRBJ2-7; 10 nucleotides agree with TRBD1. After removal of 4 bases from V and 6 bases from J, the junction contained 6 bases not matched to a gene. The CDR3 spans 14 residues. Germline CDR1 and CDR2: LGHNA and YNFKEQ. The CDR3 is CASSPGTGEFEQYF. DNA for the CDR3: TGTGCCAGCAGCCCTGGGACAGGGGAGTTCGAGCAGTACTTC.

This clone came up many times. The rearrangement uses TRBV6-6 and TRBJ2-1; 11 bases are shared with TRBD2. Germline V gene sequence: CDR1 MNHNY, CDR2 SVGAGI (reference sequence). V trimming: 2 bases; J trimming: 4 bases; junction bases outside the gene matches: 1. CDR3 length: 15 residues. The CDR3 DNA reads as TGTGCCAGCAGTTACCGACTAGCGGGGTACAATGAGCAGTTCTTC. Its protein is CASSYRLAGYNEQFF.

The CDR3 protein is CASSLYVRQPTPYEQYF. CDR3 DNA: TGTGCCAGCAGCTTATACGTCAGACAGCCTACCCCCTACGAGCAGTACTTC. The chain uses TRBV5-6 and TRBJ2-7, with D possibly matching TRBD1 (5 bases). V gave up 2 bases and J gave up 2 bases, with 20 bases separating them. CDR3 length equals 17 residues. Germline lookup yields CDR1 SGHDT and CDR2 YYEEEE.

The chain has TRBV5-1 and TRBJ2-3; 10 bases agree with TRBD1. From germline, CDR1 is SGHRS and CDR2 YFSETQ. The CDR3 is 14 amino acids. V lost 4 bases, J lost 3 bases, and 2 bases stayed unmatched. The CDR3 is CASSTGQGTDTQYF. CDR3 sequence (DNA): TGCGCCAGCAGCACGGGACAGGGGACAGATACGCAGTATTTT.

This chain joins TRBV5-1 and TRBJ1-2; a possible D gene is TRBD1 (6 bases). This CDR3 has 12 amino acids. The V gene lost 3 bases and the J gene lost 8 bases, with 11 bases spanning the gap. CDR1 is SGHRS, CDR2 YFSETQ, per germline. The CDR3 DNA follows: TGCGCCAGCAGCTCCCAGGGGTACGGCTACACCTTC. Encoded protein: CASSSQGYGYTF.

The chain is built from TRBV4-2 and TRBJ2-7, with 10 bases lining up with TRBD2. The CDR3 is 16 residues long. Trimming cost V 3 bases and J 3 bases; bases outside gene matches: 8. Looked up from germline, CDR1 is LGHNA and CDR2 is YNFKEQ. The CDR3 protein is CASSQGSWTSGYEQYF. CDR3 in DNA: TGTGCCAGCAGCCAGGGATCCTGGACTAGCGGCTACGAGCAGTACTTC.

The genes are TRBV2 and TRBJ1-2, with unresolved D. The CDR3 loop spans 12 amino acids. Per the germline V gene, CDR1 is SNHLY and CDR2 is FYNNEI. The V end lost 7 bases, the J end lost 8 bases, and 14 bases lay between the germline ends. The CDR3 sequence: CASTRDPRGYTF. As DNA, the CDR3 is TGTGCCAGCACACGCGACCCGCGGGGCTACACCTTC. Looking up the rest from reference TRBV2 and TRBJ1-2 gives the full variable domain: EPEVTQTPSHQVTQMGQEVILRCVPISNHLYFYWYRQILGQKVEFLVSFYNNEISEKSEIFDDQFSVERPDGSNFTLKIRSTKLEDSAMYFCASTRDPRGYTFGSGTRLTVV.

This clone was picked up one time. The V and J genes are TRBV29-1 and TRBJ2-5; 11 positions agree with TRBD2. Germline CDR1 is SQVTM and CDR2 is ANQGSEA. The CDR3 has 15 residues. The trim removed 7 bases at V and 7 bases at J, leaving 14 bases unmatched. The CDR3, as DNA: TGCAGCGGCCGTAGCGGGGGGGGATACGATGTGACCCAGTACTTC. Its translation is CSGRSGGGYDVTQYF.

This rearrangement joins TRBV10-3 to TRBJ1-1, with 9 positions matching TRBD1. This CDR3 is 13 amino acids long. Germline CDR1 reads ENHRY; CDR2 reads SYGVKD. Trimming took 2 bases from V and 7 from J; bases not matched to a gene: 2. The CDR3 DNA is TGTGCCATCAGTGAGACAGGGGGCATTGAAGCTTTCTTT. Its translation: CAISETGGIEAFF.

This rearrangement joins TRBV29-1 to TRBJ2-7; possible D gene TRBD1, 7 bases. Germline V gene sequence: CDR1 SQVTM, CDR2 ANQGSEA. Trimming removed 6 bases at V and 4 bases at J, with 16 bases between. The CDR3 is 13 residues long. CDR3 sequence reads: CSVLEGRGYEQYF. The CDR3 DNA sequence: TGCAGCGTATTGGAGGGCAGGGGGTACGAGCAGTACTTC.

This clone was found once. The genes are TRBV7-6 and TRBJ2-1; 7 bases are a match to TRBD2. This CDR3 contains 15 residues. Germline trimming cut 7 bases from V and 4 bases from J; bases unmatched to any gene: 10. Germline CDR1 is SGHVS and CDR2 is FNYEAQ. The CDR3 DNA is TGTGCCAGCAACCCGGGGAGGGGCGATTACAATGAGCAGTTCTTC. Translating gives CASNPGRGDYNEQFF.

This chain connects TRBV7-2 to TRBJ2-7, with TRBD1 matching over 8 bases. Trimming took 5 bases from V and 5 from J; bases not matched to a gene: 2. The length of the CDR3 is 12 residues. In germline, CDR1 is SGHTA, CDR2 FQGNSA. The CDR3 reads CASSNRGNEQYF. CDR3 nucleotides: TGTGCCAGCAGCAACAGGGGGAACGAGCAGTACTTC.

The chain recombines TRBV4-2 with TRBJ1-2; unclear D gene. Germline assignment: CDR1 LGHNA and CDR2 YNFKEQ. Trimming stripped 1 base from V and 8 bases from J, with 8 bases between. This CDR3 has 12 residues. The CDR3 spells CASSQGTAGYTF. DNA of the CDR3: TGTGCCAGCAGCCAAGGTACAGCAGGCTACACCTTC.

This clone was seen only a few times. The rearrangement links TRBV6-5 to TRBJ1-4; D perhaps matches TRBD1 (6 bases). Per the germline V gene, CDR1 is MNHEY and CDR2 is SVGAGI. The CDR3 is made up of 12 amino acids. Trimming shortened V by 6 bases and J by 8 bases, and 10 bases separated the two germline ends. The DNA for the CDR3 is TGTGCCAGCAGCCCCCAGGGGGAAAAACTGTTTTTT. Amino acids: CASSPQGEKLFF.

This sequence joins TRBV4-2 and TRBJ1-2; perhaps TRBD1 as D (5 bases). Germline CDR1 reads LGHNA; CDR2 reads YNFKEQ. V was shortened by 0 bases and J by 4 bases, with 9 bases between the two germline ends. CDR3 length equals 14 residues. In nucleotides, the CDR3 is TGTGCCAGCAGCCAAGATTGGGGACTCTATGGCTACACCTTC. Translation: CASSQDWGLYGYTF.

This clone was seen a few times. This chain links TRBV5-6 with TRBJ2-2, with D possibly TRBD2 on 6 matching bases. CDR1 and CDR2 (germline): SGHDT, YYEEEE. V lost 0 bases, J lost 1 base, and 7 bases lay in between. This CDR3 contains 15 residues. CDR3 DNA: TGTGCCAGCAGCTTGGACGGGGGGAACACCGGGGAGCTGTTTTTT. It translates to CASSLDGGNTGELFF. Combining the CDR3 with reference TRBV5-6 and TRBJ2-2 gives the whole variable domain DAGVTQSPTHLIKTRGQQVTLRCSPKSGHDTVSWYQQALGQGPQFIFQYYEEEERQRGNFPDRFSGHQFPNYSSELNVNALLLGDSALYLCASSLDGGNTGELFFGEGSRLTVL.

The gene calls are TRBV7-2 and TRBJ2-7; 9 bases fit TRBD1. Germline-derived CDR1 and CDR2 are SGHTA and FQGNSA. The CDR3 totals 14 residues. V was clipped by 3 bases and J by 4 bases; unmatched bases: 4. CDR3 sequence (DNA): TGTGCCAGCAGCTTGTACAGGGGGCAGTACGAGCAGTACTTC. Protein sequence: CASSLYRGQYEQYF. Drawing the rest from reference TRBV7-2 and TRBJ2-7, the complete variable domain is GAGVSQSPSNKVTEKGKDVELRCDPISGHTALYWYRQSLGQGLEFLIYFQGNSAPDKSGLPSDRFSAERTGGSVSTLTIQRTQQEDSAVYLCASSLYRGQYEQYFGPGTRLTVT.